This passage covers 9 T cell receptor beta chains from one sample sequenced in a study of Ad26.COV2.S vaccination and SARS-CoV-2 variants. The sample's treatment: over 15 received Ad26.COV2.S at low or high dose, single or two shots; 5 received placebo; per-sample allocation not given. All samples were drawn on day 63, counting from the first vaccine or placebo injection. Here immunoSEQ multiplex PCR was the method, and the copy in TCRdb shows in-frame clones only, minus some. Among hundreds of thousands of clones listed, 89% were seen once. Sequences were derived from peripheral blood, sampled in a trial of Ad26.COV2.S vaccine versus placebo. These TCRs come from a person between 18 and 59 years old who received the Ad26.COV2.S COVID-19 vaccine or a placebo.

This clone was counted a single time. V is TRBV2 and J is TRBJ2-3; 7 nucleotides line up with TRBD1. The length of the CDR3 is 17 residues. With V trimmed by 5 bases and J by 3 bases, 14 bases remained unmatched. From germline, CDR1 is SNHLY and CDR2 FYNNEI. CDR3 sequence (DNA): TGTGCCAGCAGTCTTTGGGGCAGACAGGGTGGGACAGATACGCAGTATTTT. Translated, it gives CASSLWGRQGGTDTQYF.

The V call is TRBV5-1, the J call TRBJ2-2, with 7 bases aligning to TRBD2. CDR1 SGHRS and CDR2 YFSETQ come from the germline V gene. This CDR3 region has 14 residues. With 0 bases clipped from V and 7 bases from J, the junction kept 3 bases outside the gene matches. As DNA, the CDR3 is TGCGCCAGCAGCTTGGCACTAGCGAGCGGGGAGCTGTTTTTT. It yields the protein CASSLALASGELFF.

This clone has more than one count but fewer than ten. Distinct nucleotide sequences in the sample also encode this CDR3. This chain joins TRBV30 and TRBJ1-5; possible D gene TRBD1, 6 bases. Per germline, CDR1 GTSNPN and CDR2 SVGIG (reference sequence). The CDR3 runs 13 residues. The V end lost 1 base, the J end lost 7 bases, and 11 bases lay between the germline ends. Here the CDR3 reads CAWSAGEDQPQHF. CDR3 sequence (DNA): TGTGCCTGGAGTGCAGGGGAGGACCAGCCCCAGCATTTT.

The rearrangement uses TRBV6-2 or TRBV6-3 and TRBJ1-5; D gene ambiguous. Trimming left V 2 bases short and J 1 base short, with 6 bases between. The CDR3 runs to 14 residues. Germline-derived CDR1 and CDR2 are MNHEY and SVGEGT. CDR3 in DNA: TGTGCCAGCAGTTACAGCTCGAGCAATCAGCCCCAGCATTTT. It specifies CASSYSSSNQPQHF.

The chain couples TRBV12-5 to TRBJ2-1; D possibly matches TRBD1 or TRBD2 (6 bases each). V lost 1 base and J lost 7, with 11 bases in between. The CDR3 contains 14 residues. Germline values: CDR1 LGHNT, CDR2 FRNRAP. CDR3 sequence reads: CASGLGGAVNEQFF. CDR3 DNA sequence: TGTGCTAGTGGTTTGGGGGGGGCTGTGAATGAGCAGTTCTTC.

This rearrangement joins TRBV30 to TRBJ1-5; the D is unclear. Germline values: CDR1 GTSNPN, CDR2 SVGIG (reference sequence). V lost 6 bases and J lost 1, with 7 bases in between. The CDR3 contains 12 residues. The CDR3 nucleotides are TGTGCCTGTATGTGGAGCAATCAGCCCCAGCATTTT. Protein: CACMWSNQPQHF.

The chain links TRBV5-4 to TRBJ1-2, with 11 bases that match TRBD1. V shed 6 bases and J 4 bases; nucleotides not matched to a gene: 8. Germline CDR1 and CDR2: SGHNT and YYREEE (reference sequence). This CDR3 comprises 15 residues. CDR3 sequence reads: CASTPRTGGSYGYTF. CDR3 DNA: TGTGCCAGCACCCCCCGGACAGGGGGCTCCTATGGCTACACCTTC.

The CDR3 DNA reads as TGTGCCAGTCAACAGGGGGTTGATTCACCCCTCCACTTT. Protein product: CASQQGVDSPLHF. The chain combines TRBV19 with TRBJ1-6; 8 positions match TRBD1. V lost 8 bases, J lost 8 bases, and 5 bases stayed unmatched. This CDR3 region has 13 residues. CDR1 LNHDA and CDR2 SQIVND come from the germline V gene (reference sequence).

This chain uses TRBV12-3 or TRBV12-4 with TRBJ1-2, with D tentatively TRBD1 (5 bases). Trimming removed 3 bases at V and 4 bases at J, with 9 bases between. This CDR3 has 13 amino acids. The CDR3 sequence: CASSLGHLYGYTF. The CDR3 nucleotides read TGTGCCAGCAGTTTGGGGCACCTCTATGGCTACACCTTC.